The present entry profiles one T cell receptor (beta chain) with its context. What it recognizes is unknown. Looked up from germline, CDR1 is LNHDA and CDR2 is SQIVND (reference sequence). V dropped 3 bases and J dropped 4 bases, with 18 bases sitting between them. This CDR3 comprises 16 residues. The source of the sample is a study of T cell responses to AZD1222 COVID-19 vaccine. Study-wide results and caveats: Rises in breadth and depth of Spike-specific TCRs came after two AZD1222 doses.

TCRdb's copy holds only in-frame clones and misses some; the assay was immunoSEQ multiplex PCR. Of 200,000 or so clones listed, approximately 93% are singletons. The source of this sequence is an adult who received the AZD1222 COVID-19 vaccine. The rearrangement joins TRBV19 to TRBJ1-2, with a weak D call TRBD1 (6 bases). This specimen consisted of peripheral blood, obtained 28 days after the second AZD1222 dose. DNA for the CDR3: TGTGCCAGTAGTATGGGGCGACAGGCTCGAGGCTATGGCTACACCTTC. Protein: CASSMGRQARGYGYTF.